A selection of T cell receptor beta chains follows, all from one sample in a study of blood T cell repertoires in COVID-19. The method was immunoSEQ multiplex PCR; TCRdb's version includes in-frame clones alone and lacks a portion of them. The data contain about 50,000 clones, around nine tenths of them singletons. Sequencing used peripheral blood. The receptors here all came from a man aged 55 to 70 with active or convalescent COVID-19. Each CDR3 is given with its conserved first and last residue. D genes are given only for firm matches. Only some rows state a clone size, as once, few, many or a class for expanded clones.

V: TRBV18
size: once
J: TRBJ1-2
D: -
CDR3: CASSNPGSTNYGYTF
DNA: TGTGCCAGCTCGAATCCGGGGTCTACTAACTATGGCTACACCTTC

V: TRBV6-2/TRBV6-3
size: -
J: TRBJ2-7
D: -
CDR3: CASSYSVFHEQYF
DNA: TGTGCCAGCAGTTACTCCGTTTTCCACGAGCAGTACTTC

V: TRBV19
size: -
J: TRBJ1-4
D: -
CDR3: CASSIGGLGEKLFF
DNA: TGTGCCAGTAGTATCGGGGGTTTAGGAGAAAAACTGTTTTTT

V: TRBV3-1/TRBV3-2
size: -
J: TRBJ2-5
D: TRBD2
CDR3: CASSQVAGGPGTQYF
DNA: TGTGCCAGCAGCCAAGTTGCGGGGGGGCCCGGGACCCAGTACTTC

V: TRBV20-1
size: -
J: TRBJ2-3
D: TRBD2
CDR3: CSASGSSGALASTDTQYF
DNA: TGCAGTGCTAGTGGTTCTAGCGGGGCGCTCGCTAGCACAGATACGCAGTATTTT

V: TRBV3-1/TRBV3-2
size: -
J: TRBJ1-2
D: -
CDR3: CASTGWLYRERVNYGYTF
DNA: TGTGCCAGCACAGGTTGGCTTTACAGGGAAAGAGTTAACTATGGCTACACCTTC

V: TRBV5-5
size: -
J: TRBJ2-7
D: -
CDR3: CASSLVPRAYEQYF
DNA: TGTGCCAGCAGCTTGGTGCCCAGGGCCTACGAGCAGTACTTC

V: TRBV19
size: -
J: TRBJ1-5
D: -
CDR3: CASTEDWQGNQPQHF
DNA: TGTGCCAGTACGGAGGATTGGCAGGGCAATCAGCCCCAGCATTTT

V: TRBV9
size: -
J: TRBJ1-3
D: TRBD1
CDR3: CASSPQGVGGNTIYF
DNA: TGTGCCAGCAGCCCCCAGGGGGTAGGTGGAAACACCATATATTTT

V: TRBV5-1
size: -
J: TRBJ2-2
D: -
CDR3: CASSPPGGRGELFF
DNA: TGCGCCAGCAGCCCCCCCGGGGGACGCGGGGAGCTGTTTTTT

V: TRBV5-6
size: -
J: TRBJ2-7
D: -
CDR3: CASSLGSGNEQYF
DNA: TGTGCCAGCAGCTTGGGTTCAGGGAACGAGCAGTACTTC

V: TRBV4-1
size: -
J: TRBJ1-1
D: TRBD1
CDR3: CASSQPADRGAGDAEAFF
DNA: TGCGCCAGCAGCCAACCGGCGGACAGGGGGGCGGGGGACGCTGAAGCTTTCTTT

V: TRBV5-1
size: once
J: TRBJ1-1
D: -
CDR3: CASSSLGGNIEAFF
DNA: TGCGCCAGCAGCTCCCTGGGAGGGAACATTGAAGCTTTCTTT

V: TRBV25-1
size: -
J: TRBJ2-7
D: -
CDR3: CASRQGRGEQYF
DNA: TGTGCCAGCAGACAGGGAAGGGGCGAGCAGTACTTC

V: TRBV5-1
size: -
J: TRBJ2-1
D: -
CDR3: CASSNRGGPSYNEQFF
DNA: TGCGCCAGCAGCAATCGCGGGGGCCCCTCCTACAATGAGCAGTTCTTC

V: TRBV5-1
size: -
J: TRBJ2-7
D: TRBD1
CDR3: CASSPLDRDWPEQYF
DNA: TGCGCCAGCAGCCCCCTGGACAGGGACTGGCCCGAGCAGTACTTC

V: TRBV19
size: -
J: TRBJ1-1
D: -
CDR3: CASSLTGIGEAFF
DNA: TGTGCCAGTAGTCTCACAGGGATCGGTGAAGCTTTCTTT

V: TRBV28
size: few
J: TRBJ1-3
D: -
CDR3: CASRVTGGNTIYF
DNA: TGTGCCAGCAGAGTGACAGGAGGAAACACCATATATTTT

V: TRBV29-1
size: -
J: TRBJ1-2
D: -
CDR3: CSVEEGGLSYGYTF
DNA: TGCAGCGTTGAAGAAGGAGGCCTAAGCTATGGCTACACCTTC

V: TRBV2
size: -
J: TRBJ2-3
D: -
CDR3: CASSEFVTDTQYF
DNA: TGTGCCAGCAGTGAATTCGTCACAGATACGCAGTATTTT

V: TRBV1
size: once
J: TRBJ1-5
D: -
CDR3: CTSNSRGKWQPQHF
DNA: TGCACCAGCAACTCGAGGGGGAAATGGCAGCCCCAGCATTTT

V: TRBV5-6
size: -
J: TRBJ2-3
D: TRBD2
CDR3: CASSLAWTSGGYTDTQYF
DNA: TGTGCCAGCAGCTTGGCGTGGACTAGCGGGGGATACACAGATACGCAGTATTTT

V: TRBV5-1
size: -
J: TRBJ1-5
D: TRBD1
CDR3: CASSPGRGGQGADQPQHF
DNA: TGCGCCAGCAGCCCTGGGCGAGGTGGACAGGGGGCGGATCAGCCCCAGCATTTT

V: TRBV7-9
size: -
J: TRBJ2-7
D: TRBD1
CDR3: CASSLMSRQGTYEQYF
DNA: TGTGCCAGCAGCTTAATGTCGCGACAGGGGACCTACGAGCAGTACTTC

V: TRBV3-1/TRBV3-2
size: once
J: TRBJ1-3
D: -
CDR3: CASSQPKSSGNTIYF
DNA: TGTGCCAGCAGCCAACCGAAGAGCTCTGGAAACACCATATATTTT

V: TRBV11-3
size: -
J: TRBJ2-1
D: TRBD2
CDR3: CASSLNPGLAAEEQFF
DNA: TGTGCCAGCAGCTTGAATCCGGGACTAGCGGCTGAGGAGCAGTTCTTC

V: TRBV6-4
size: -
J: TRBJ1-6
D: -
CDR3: CASSDSKIRDFNSPLHF
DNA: TGTGCCAGCAGTGACTCCAAAATCAGGGACTTCAATTCACCCCTCCACTTT

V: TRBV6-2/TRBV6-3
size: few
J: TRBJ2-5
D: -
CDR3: CASSQRPSKRETQYF
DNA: TGTGCCAGCAGCCAGAGGCCCTCTAAGCGAGAGACCCAGTACTTC

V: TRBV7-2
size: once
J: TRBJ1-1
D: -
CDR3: CASSLAGVALNTEAFF
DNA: TGTGCCAGCAGCTTAGCAGGGGTGGCATTGAACACTGAAGCTTTCTTT

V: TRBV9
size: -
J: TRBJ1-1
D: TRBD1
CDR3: CASSVGQGLGNTEAFF
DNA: TGTGCCAGCAGCGTAGGACAGGGTTTAGGGAACACTGAAGCTTTCTTT

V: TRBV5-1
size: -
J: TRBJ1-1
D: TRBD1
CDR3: CASSHDGGQGAGTEAFF
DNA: TGCGCCAGCAGTCATGACGGTGGACAGGGGGCCGGCACTGAAGCTTTCTTT